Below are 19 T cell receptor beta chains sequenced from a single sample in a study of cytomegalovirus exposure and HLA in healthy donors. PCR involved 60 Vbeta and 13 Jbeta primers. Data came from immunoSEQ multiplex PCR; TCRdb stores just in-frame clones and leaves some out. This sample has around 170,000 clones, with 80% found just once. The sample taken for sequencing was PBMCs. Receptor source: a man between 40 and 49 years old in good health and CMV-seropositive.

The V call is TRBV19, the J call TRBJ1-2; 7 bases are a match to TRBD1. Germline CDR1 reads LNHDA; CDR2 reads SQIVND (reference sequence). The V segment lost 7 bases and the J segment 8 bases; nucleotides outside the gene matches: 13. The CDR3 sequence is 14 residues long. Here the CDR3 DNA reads TGTGCCAGTATCCACAGGGGATACGACGGGGGCTACACCTTC. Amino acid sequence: CASIHRGYDGGYTF.

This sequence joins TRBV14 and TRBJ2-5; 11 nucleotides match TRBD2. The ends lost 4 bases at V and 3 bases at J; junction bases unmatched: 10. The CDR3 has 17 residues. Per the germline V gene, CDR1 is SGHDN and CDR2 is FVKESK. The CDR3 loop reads CASSPGGLGLAEETQYF. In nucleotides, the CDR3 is TGTGCCAGCAGCCCCGGAGGGTTGGGACTAGCGGAAGAGACCCAGTACTTC.

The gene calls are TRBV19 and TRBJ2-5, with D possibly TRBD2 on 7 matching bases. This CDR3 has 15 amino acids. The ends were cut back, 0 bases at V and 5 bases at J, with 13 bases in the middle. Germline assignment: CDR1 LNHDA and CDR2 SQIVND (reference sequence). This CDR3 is CASSIEGGAHETQYF. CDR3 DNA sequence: TGTGCCAGTAGTATAGAGGGGGGGGCCCATGAGACCCAGTACTTC.

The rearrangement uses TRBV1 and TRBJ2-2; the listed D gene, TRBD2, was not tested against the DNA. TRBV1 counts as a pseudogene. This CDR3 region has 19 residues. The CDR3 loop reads CTSSPKRELAGGKTGELFF. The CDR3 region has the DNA TGCACCAGCAGCCCGAAGAGGGAATTAGCGGGGGGGAAAACCGGGGAGCTGTTTTTT.

CDR3 protein: CASSSPGSYEQYF. The CDR3 coding sequence is TGTGCCAGCAGCTCTCCGGGGTCCTACGAGCAGTACTTC. The chain couples TRBV5-5 to TRBJ2-7; possible D gene TRBD2, 5 bases. Germline-derived CDR1 and CDR2 are SGHKS and YYEKEE (reference sequence). This CDR3 spans 13 amino acids. V shed 3 bases and J shed 1 base, with 8 bases lying between them.

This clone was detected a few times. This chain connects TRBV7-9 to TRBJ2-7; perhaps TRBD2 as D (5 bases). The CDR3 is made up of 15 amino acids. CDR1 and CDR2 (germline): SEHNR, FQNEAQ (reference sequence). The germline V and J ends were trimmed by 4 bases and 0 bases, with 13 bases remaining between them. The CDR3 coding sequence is TGTGCCAGCAGCTCCCCCCGGGATATCTCCTACGAGCAGTACTTC. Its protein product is CASSSPRDISYEQYF.

CDR3 DNA: TGTGCCAGCGTATCGGGGGGGACGGGGCAGTACTTC. Translated, it gives CASVSGGTGQYF. The chain recombines TRBV2 with TRBJ2-5; 8 positions agree with TRBD2. Trimming cost V 8 bases and J 11 bases; bases outside gene matches: 10. The V gene's germline CDR1 is SNHLY and CDR2 FYNNEI. CDR3 length: 12 amino acids.

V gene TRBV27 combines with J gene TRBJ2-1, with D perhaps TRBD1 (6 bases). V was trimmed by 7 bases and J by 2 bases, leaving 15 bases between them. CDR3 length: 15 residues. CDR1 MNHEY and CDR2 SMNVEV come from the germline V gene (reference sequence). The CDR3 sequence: CASTFQGWAYNEQFF. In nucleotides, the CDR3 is TGTGCCAGCACCTTTCAGGGGTGGGCCTACAATGAGCAGTTCTTC.

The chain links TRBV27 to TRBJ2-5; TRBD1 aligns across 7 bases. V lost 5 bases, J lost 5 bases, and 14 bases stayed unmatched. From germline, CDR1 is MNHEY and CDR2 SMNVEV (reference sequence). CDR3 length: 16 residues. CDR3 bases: TGTGCCAGCAGTGGGGAGACAGGGCTTTTTCGGGAGACCCAGTACTTC. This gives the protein CASSGETGLFRETQYF.

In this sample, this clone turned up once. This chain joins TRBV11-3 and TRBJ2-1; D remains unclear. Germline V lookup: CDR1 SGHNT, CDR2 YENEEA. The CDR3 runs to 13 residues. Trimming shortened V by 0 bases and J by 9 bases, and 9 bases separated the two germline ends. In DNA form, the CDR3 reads TGTGCCAGCAGCTTAGACATAGAGCGTGAGCAGTTCTTC. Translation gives CASSLDIEREQFF.

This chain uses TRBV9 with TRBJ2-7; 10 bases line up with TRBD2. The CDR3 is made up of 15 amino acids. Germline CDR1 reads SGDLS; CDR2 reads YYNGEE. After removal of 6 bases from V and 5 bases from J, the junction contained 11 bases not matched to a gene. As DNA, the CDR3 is TGTGCCAGCACCCTAGGGAGCGGGGGGGTCGACGAGCAGTACTTC. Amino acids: CASTLGSGGVDEQYF.

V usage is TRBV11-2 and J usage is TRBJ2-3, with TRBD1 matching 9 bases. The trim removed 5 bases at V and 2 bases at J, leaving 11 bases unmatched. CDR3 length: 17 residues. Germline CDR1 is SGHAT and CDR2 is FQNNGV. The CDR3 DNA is TGTGCCAGCAGCCCAAGGACAGGGGAGAGGAACACAGATACGCAGTATTTT. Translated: CASSPRTGERNTDTQYF.

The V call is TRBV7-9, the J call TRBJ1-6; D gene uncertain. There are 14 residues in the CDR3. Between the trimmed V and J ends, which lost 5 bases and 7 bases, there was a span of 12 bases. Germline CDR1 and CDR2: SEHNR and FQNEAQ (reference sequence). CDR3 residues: CASSAPGGNSPLHF. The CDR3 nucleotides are TGTGCCAGCAGCGCCCCGGGTGGAAATTCACCCCTCCACTTT.

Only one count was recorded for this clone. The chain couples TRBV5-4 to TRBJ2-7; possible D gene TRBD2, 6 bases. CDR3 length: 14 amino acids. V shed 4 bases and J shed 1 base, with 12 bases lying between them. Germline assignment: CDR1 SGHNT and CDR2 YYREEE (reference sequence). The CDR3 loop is CASSPPSGSYEQYF. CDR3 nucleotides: TGTGCCAGCAGCCCCCCCAGCGGGTCCTACGAGCAGTACTTC.

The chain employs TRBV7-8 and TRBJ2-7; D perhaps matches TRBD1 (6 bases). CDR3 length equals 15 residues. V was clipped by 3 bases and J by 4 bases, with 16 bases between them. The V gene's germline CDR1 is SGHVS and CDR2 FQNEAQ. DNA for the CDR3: TGTGCCAGCAGCTTCTGGGGGCAAGGTTCGTACGAGCAGTACTTC. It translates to CASSFWGQGSYEQYF.

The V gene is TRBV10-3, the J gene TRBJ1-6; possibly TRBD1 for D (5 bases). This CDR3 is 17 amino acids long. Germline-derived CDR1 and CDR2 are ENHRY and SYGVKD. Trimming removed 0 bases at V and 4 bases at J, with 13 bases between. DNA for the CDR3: TGTGCCATCAGTGAGTCGCCACGGACACCGTATAATTCACCCCTCCACTTT. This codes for CAISESPRTPYNSPLHF.

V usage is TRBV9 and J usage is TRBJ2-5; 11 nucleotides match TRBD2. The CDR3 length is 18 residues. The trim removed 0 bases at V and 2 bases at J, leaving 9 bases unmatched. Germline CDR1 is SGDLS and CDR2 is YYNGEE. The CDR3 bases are TGTGCCAGCAGCGTAGCGCCTTCGGGACTAGCGGATCAAGAGACCCAGTACTTC. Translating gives CASSVAPSGLADQETQYF.

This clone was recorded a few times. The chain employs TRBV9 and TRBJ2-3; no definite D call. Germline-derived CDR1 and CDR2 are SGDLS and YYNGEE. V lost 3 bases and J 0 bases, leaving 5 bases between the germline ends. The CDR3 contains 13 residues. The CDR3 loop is CASSAPSTDTQYF. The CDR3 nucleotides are TGTGCCAGCAGCGCCCCTAGCACAGATACGCAGTATTTT.

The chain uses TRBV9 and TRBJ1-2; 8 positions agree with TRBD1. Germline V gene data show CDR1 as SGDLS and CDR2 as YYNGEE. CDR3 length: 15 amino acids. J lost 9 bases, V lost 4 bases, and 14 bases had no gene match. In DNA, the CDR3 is TGTGCCAGCAGCCCTCCTGACAGGGGCACTTTGAGCTACACCTTC. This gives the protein CASSPPDRGTLSYTF.